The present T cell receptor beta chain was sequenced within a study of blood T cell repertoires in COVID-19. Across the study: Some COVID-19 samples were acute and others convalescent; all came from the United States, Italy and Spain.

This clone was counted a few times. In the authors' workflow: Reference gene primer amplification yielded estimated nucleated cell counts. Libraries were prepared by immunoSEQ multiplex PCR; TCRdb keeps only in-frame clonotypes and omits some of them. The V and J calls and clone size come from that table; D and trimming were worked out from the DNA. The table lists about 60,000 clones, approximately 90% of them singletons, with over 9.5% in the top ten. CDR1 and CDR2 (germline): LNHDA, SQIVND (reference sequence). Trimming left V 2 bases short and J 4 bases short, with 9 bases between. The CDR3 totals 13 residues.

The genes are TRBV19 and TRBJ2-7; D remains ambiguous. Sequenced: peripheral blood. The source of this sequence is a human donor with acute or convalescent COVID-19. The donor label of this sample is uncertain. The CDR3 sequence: CASSITETYEQYF. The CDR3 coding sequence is TGTGCCAGTAGTATAACAGAAACATACGAGCAGTACTTC.